The 4 T cell receptor beta chains listed next were all sequenced from one sample in a study of T cell responses to AZD1222 COVID-19 vaccine. The repertoire was sequenced with immunoSEQ multiplex PCR; TCRdb's copy has only in-frame clones and lacks some. The sample contains more than 150,000 clones, 70% to 90% of which appear only once. The sample consisted of peripheral blood, taken on day 0 of AZD1222 vaccination. These receptors all stem from an adult in good health.

This chain joins TRBV27 and TRBJ1-4; 8 positions match TRBD1. The germline V gene encodes CDR1 MNHEY and CDR2 SMNVEV (reference sequence). The CDR3 is 16 residues long. V lost 6 bases, J lost 3 bases, and 9 bases stayed unmatched. The CDR3 region is CASSTVGTGPNEKLFF. As DNA, the CDR3 is TGTGCCAGCAGCACGGTGGGGACAGGACCTAATGAAAAACTGTTTTTT.

This clone was seen ten or more times. The chain links TRBV2 to TRBJ2-2, with TRBD1 matching 9 bases. After removal of 7 bases from V and 4 bases from J, the junction contained 4 bases not matched to a gene. The CDR3 has 14 residues. Germline V gene sequence: CDR1 SNHLY, CDR2 FYNNEI. The CDR3 loop reads CASIGTGSTGELFF. The CDR3 DNA follows: TGTGCCAGCATAGGGACAGGGAGCACCGGGGAGCTGTTTTTT.

This clone was seen a few times. The J gene is TRBJ2-6, the V gene TRBV18, with D maybe TRBD1 (5 bases). Germline-derived CDR1 and CDR2 are KGHSH and LQKENI. There are 17 residues in the CDR3. V lost 5 bases and J lost 3, with 17 bases in between. As DNA, the CDR3 is TGTGCCAGCTCAAGGGGCCGTCCCCTCAGTGGGGCCAACGTCCTGACTTTC. Its translation is CASSRGRPLSGANVLTF.

The gene calls are TRBV28 and TRBJ2-7, with 7 bases fitting TRBD1. Trimming took 10 bases from V and 2 from J; bases not matched to a gene: 8. CDR3 length: 13 amino acids. Per the germline V gene, CDR1 is MDHEN and CDR2 is SYDVKM. The CDR3 DNA follows: TGTGCCACCTCGACAGGGAGTACCTACGAGCAGTACTTC. Translated, it gives CATSTGSTYEQYF.